This T cell receptor beta chain came from a study of blood T cell repertoires in COVID-19. Overall study context: Acute and convalescent COVID-19 specimens originated in the United States, Italy and Spain. T cells, B-cell-depleted T cells, or PBMCs supplied cDNA or gDNA.

Trimming took 5 bases from V and 3 from J, leaving 13 bases between them. This CDR3 is built from 14 residues. Germline assignment: CDR1 MNHEY and CDR2 SMNVEV (reference sequence). In the original workflow: Estimation of nucleated cell counts was performed using reference gene primer amplification. Method: immunoSEQ multiplex PCR; TCRdb's copy keeps in-frame clones and lacks some. V and J calls and clone size are as listed in that table; D and trimming were resolved from the DNA. The data contain 250,000 to 350,000 clones, 86% of them singletons. The sequenced sample was peripheral blood. This TCR came from a woman in her twenties or thirties with active or convalescent COVID-19. The J gene is TRBJ1-2, the V gene TRBV27; D remains ambiguous. The CDR3 sequence is CASSPRGWDYGYTF. The CDR3 DNA follows: TGTGCCAGCAGTCCCCGGGGTTGGGACTATGGCTACACCTTC.